Listed here are 32 T cell receptor beta chains from one sample, sequenced in a study of blood T cell repertoires in COVID-19. Generated by immunoSEQ multiplex PCR, the TCRdb table keeps only in-frame clones and is missing some. This table holds some 38,000 clones, 90% found once. Specimen: peripheral blood. These receptors were collected from a man in his 60s with active or convalescent COVID-19.

The J gene is TRBJ2-7, the V gene TRBV29-1; TRBD1 aligns across 12 bases. Germline trimming cut 7 bases from V and 7 bases from J; bases unmatched to any gene: 5. The CDR3 totals 12 residues. Germline V gene data show CDR1 as SQVTM and CDR2 as ANQGSEA. The CDR3 here is CSGGQGADEQYF. The CDR3 DNA sequence: TGCAGCGGGGGACAGGGGGCGGATGAGCAGTACTTC.

CDR3 amino acids: CASSQDKFREGRNTIYF. For the CDR3, the DNA is TGTGCCAGCAGCCAAGATAAATTTCGGGAGGGTAGAAACACCATATATTTT. The rearrangement links TRBV3-1 (or the pseudogene TRBV3-2) to TRBJ1-3; unclear D gene. The CDR3 runs to 17 residues. The ends were cut back, 0 bases at V and 5 bases at J, with 17 bases in the middle. Germline-derived CDR1 and CDR2 are LGHDT and YNNKEL (reference sequence).

In DNA, the CDR3 is TGTGCCAGCTCGACTAGCGGGTCGAAATACGAGCAGTACTTC. This codes for CASSTSGSKYEQYF. The chain uses TRBV2 and TRBJ2-7, with 10 bases matching TRBD2. The trim removed 8 bases at V and 4 bases at J, leaving 8 bases unmatched. Germline assignment: CDR1 SNHLY and CDR2 FYNNEI. This CDR3 is 14 amino acids long.

The chain combines TRBV5-4 with TRBJ1-3, with 7 bases identical to TRBD1. The CDR3 is made up of 14 amino acids. Looked up from germline, CDR1 is SGHNT and CDR2 is YYREEE (reference sequence). V lost 4 bases and J lost 5; bases outside the gene matches: 6. The CDR3 protein is CASSEGQQRNTIYF. CDR3 nucleotide sequence: TGTGCCAGCAGCGAGGGACAGCAAAGAAACACCATATATTTT. Combining the CDR3 with reference TRBV5-4 and TRBJ1-3 gives the whole variable domain ETGVTQSPTHLIKTRGQQVTLRCSSQSGHNTVSWYQQALGQGPQFIFQYYREEENGRGNFPPRFSGLQFPNYSSELNVNALELDDSALYLCASSEGQQRNTIYFGEGSWLTVV.

This CDR3 is CASSYMTSGIYEQYF. DNA of the CDR3: TGTGCCAGCAGTTATATGACTAGCGGGATCTACGAGCAGTACTTC. V and J are TRBV6-6 and TRBJ2-7; 11 bases are shared with TRBD2. CDR1 and CDR2 (germline): MNHNY, SVGAGI (reference sequence). This CDR3 has 15 amino acids. V dropped 3 bases and J dropped 3; count of bases not matched to a gene: 4.

This clone was detected once. The chain carries TRBV27 and TRBJ1-2, with 11 bases aligning to TRBD1. J lost 9 bases, V lost 2 bases, and 8 bases had no gene match. The CDR3 has 15 amino acids. CDR1 is MNHEY, CDR2 SMNVEV, per germline (reference sequence). CDR3 loop: CASSLRWTGGASYTF. In nucleotides, the CDR3 is TGTGCCAGCAGTTTACGGTGGACAGGGGGCGCCAGCTACACCTTC.

The chain combines TRBV6-1 with TRBJ1-2; D may be TRBD1 (5 bases). Germline values: CDR1 MNHNS, CDR2 SASEGT. This CDR3 region has 14 residues. V gave up 8 bases and J gave up 4 bases, with 17 bases separating them. The chain's CDR3 is CASSPTGQTYGYTF. The CDR3 coding sequence is TGTGCCAGCTCCCCCACAGGCCAGACCTATGGCTACACCTTC.

The chain carries TRBV11-2 and TRBJ2-7; D is perhaps TRBD1 (7 bases). The CDR3 contains 15 residues. Germline CDR1 and CDR2: SGHAT and FQNNGV. V lost 6 bases, J lost 3 bases, and 18 bases lay in between. The CDR3 here is CASRGGTAGHYEQYF. CDR3 coding DNA: TGTGCCAGCAGAGGGGGGACAGCAGGACACTACGAGCAGTACTTC.

The V and J genes are TRBV5-1 and TRBJ1-1; 7 bases are shared with TRBD1. V was clipped by 0 bases and J by 0 bases; unmatched bases: 2. This CDR3 comprises 15 residues. Germline assignment: CDR1 SGHRS and CDR2 YFSETQ. The CDR3 DNA reads as TGCGCCAGCAGCTTGGTGGGGACAGTGAACACTGAAGCTTTCTTT. It translates to CASSLVGTVNTEAFF.

The chain links TRBV28 to TRBJ1-6, with 7 bases that match TRBD1. The V segment lost 11 bases and the J segment 9 bases; nucleotides outside the gene matches: 19. Germline CDR1 reads MDHEN; CDR2 reads SYDVKM. The CDR3 loop spans 16 amino acids. The DNA of the CDR3 is TGTGCCTTAGGAGGGAAGGGGGCGTCGGGAATTTCACCCCTCCACTTT. It specifies CALGGKGASGISPLHF.

CDR3 sequence: CASSYGQDYGYTF. Written as DNA, the CDR3 is TGTGCCAGCAGTTACGGGCAGGACTATGGCTACACCTTC. The V gene is TRBV6-5, the J gene TRBJ1-2; D is unclear. In germline, CDR1 is MNHEY, CDR2 SVGAGI. CDR3 length: 13 amino acids. Trimming removed 2 bases at V and 3 bases at J, with 7 bases between.

The chain joins TRBV28 to TRBJ1-2; D not certain. The germline gives CDR1 MDHEN, CDR2 SYDVKM. The CDR3 length is 14 residues. The ends were cut back, 4 bases at V and 2 bases at J, with 11 bases in the middle. CDR3 region: CASSYLPGNYGYTF. The CDR3 region has the DNA TGTGCCAGCAGTTACCTCCCGGGGAACTATGGCTACACCTTC.

This clone appeared a single time. The chain couples TRBV28 to TRBJ2-1, with 10 bases that match TRBD1. This CDR3 has 16 residues. Germline lookup yields CDR1 MDHEN and CDR2 SYDVKM. V was pared by 5 bases and J by 1 base, with 5 bases of the junction left unmatched. For the CDR3, the DNA is TGTGCCAGCAGTCTGAGGACAGGGGGATCCTACAATGAGCAGTTCTTC. The encoded protein is CASSLRTGGSYNEQFF.

This chain joins TRBV29-1 and TRBJ2-7; 13 nucleotides align to TRBD2. The germline V gene encodes CDR1 SQVTM and CDR2 ANQGSEA. The CDR3 is made up of 17 amino acids. V was pared by 5 bases and J by 6 bases, with 16 bases of the junction left unmatched. The CDR3 here is CSVSKTSGRASRSEQYF. CDR3 bases: TGCAGCGTTTCAAAAACTAGCGGGAGGGCCTCTCGGAGCGAGCAGTACTTC.

This clone was picked up one time. The V gene is TRBV27, the J gene TRBJ2-1, with TRBD2 matching 12 bases. Trimming at V came to 4 bases and at J to 3 bases, leaving 4 bases not matched to a gene. The CDR3 has 16 residues. CDR1 and CDR2 (germline): MNHEY, SMNVEV (reference sequence). The CDR3 nucleotides read TGTGCCAGCAGTTCCGGACTAGCGGGGTACTACAATGAGCAGTTCTTC. Protein sequence: CASSSGLAGYYNEQFF.

CDR3 residues: CASSPLEGGGETQYF. The CDR3 nucleotides are TGTGCCAGCTCACCTCTTGAGGGAGGAGGAGAGACCCAGTACTTC. The V call is TRBV18, the J call TRBJ2-5; D perhaps matches TRBD2 (6 bases). The CDR3 length is 15 residues. Germline lookup yields CDR1 KGHSH and CDR2 LQKENI. V lost 3 bases and J 4 bases, leaving 15 bases between the germline ends. The full variable domain, with the rest looked up from reference TRBV18 and TRBJ2-5, is NAGVMQNPRHLVRRRGQEARLRCSPMKGHSHVYWYRQLPEEGLKFMVYLQKENIIDESGMPKERFSAEFPKEGPSILRIQQVVRGDSAAYFCASSPLEGGGETQYFGPGTRLLVL.

The chain has TRBV6-6 and TRBJ2-6; D is perhaps TRBD2 (5 bases). This CDR3 has 17 amino acids. The germline V and J ends were trimmed by 5 bases and 0 bases, with 14 bases remaining between them. Germline V gives CDR1 MNHNY, CDR2 SVGAGI (reference sequence). The CDR3 sequence is CASSPGVTSSGANVLTF. DNA of the CDR3: TGTGCCAGCAGTCCCGGGGTGACCAGCTCTGGGGCCAACGTCCTGACTTTC.

The chain is built from TRBV5-1 and TRBJ2-7; D perhaps matches TRBD2 (6 bases). Germline CDR1 and CDR2: SGHRS and YFSETQ. V was cut by 4 bases and J by 0 bases, with 14 bases left in between. The CDR3 sequence is 15 residues long. The CDR3, as DNA: TGCGCCAGCAGCCCCCTGAGGCGGGGCTCCTACGAGCAGTACTTC. Its translation is CASSPLRRGSYEQYF.

The CDR3 DNA sequence: TGTGCCAGCAGTTACGGGACTCTCTACGAGCAGTACTTC. It encodes CASSYGTLYEQYF. This chain joins TRBV6-6 and TRBJ2-7, with a possible D match to TRBD2 (6 bases). CDR1 is MNHNY, CDR2 SVGAGI, per germline (reference sequence). This CDR3 has 13 amino acids. With 2 bases removed from V and 3 bases from J, the gap between germline ends came to 8 bases.

This sequence joins TRBV7-8 and TRBJ2-7; 9 bases agree with TRBD1. V gave up 2 bases and J gave up 9 bases; unmatched junction bases: 11. The CDR3 is 15 amino acids. Germline V CDR1 and CDR2: SGHVS, FQNEAQ. This CDR3 reads CASSLPGQGLSGQYF. DNA of the CDR3: TGTGCCAGCAGCTTACCGGGACAGGGCTTAAGTGGGCAGTACTTC.

The chain employs TRBV4-2 and TRBJ1-1, with 8 bases identical to TRBD1. V was clipped by 5 bases and J by 5 bases; unmatched bases: 7. The CDR3 has 14 residues. CDR1 and CDR2 from the germline V gene are LGHNA and YNFKEQ. CDR3 DNA sequence: TGTGCCAGCAGCGATCACAGGGGGAAGACTGAAGCTTTCTTT. This codes for CASSDHRGKTEAFF.

The chain has TRBV10-3 and TRBJ1-2; TRBD1 aligns across 9 bases. The CDR3 length is 15 residues. CDR1 and CDR2 from the germline V gene are ENHRY and SYGVKD. The J segment lost 7 bases and the V segment lost 2 bases, leaving 8 bases of the junction unmatched. For the CDR3, the DNA is TGTGCCATCAGTGAGGGACAGGGGTATGAGGGTGGCTACACCTTC. Translated: CAISEGQGYEGGYTF.

This clone has a single count. The DNA of the CDR3 is TGTGCCAGCAGTTACTCACAGACAACTAATGAAAAACTGTTTTTT. Translation: CASSYSQTTNEKLFF. The chain links TRBV6-2 or TRBV6-3 to TRBJ1-4; D call uncertain. Per germline, CDR1 MNHEY and CDR2 SVGEGT. V was clipped by 0 bases and J by 0 bases, with 5 bases between them. The CDR3 has 15 amino acids.

J is TRBJ2-1 and V is TRBV4-1; 8 bases are shared with TRBD2. Trimming took 2 bases from V and 5 from J; bases not matched to a gene: 5. This CDR3 contains 15 residues. The germline CDR1 and CDR2 sequences are MGHRA and YSYEKL. CDR3 sequence reads: CASSQLRRGDNEQFF. CDR3 DNA sequence: TGCGCCAGCAGCCAACTGAGGCGGGGGGACAATGAGCAGTTCTTC.

The rearrangement links TRBV4-3 to TRBJ1-1; D possibly corresponds to TRBD1 (5 bases). Between the trimmed V and J ends, which lost 0 bases and 7 bases, there was a span of 12 bases. Germline CDR1 and CDR2: LGHNA and YSLEER. The CDR3 spans 14 residues. DNA of the CDR3: TGCGCCAGCAGCCAAGATTACAGGTCCAGTGAAGCTTTCTTT. Protein: CASSQDYRSSEAFF.

CDR3 bases: TGTGCCAGCAGTATGACTAGCGGGAGGGCCGCAGATACGCAGTATTTT. The encoded protein is CASSMTSGRAADTQYF. The genes are TRBV2 and TRBJ2-3, with 14 bases that match TRBD2. With 5 bases clipped from V and 4 bases from J, the junction kept 5 bases outside the gene matches. CDR1 is SNHLY, CDR2 FYNNEI, per germline. The CDR3 is 16 residues long.

Notes on this clone: This is likely a read error, given that the CDR3 carries no conserved phenylalanine or tryptophan at its end. It is unclear where the CDR3 begins or ends on the DNA, so no DNA is shown, and the CDR3 is as TCRdb lists it. The chain combines TRBV15 with TRBJ2-7; TRBD2, the D gene given by the table, was not confirmed from the DNA. The CDR3 region is 15 residues in length, termini included. The germline V gene has CDR1 LNHNV and CDR2 YYDKDF (reference sequence). CDR3 in amino acids: CATSRGLAREGQKFI.

This chain uses TRBV9 with TRBJ2-2, with 8 bases lining up with TRBD1. The length of the CDR3 is 15 residues. J was trimmed by 5 bases and V by 4 bases; bases with no gene match: 7. Germline assignment: CDR1 SGDLS and CDR2 YYNGEE. CDR3 loop: CASSPTGVPTGELFF. CDR3 nucleotides: TGTGCCAGCAGCCCGACAGGGGTTCCGACCGGGGAGCTGTTTTTT.

V and J are TRBV12-3 or TRBV12-4 and TRBJ2-7, with TRBD1 as a possible D gene (5 bases). The CDR3 loop spans 13 amino acids. V was cut by 10 bases and J by 2 bases, with 15 bases left in between. The CDR3, as DNA: TGTGCCACTGGTAGGGGTAGGACCTACGAGCAGTACTTC. Translating it yields CATGRGRTYEQYF.

The V call is TRBV7-2, the J call TRBJ2-7, with 8 bases fitting TRBD2. In germline, CDR1 is SGHTA, CDR2 FQGNSA. This CDR3 region has 17 residues. The V segment lost 4 bases and the J segment 1 base; nucleotides outside the gene matches: 12. The CDR3 DNA reads TGTGCCAGCAGCTCTCCCTCCGGGAGGGATATTTCCTACGAGCAGTACTTC. Translated, it gives CASSSPSGRDISYEQYF. Together with reference TRBV7-2 and TRBJ2-7, the CDR3 gives the full variable domain: GAGVSQSPSNKVTEKGKDVELRCDPISGHTALYWYRQSLGQGLEFLIYFQGNSAPDKSGLPSDRFSAERTGGSVSTLTIQRTQQEDSAVYLCASSSPSGRDISYEQYFGPGTRLTVT.

J is TRBJ2-5 and V is TRBV18; D remains unclear. V lost 2 bases and J lost 2, with 3 bases in between. The V gene's germline CDR1 is KGHSH and CDR2 LQKENI. This CDR3 contains 12 residues. In DNA, the CDR3 is TGTGCCAGCTCACCATATCAAGAGACCCAGTACTTC. Translation: CASSPYQETQYF.

This chain connects TRBV14 to TRBJ2-7; 10 bases are a match to TRBD1. V was clipped by 2 bases and J by 7 bases; unmatched bases: 14. Germline V lookup: CDR1 SGHDN, CDR2 FVKESK. The CDR3 length is 17 residues. The CDR3 DNA sequence: TGTGCCAGCAGCCAAACCCTAGACAGGGGGCGTGTGGGAGAGCAGTACTTC. Translation gives CASSQTLDRGRVGEQYF.